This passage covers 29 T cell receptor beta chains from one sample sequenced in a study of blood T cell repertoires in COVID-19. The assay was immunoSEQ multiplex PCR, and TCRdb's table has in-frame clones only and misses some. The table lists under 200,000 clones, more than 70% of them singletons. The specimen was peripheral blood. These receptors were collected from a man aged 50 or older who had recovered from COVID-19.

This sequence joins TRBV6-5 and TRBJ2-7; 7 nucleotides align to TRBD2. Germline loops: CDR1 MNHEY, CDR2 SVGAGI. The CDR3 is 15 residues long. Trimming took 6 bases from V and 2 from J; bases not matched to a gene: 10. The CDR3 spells CASSRDYREAYEQYF. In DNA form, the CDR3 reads TGTGCCAGCAGCAGGGACTACCGGGAGGCCTACGAGCAGTACTTC.

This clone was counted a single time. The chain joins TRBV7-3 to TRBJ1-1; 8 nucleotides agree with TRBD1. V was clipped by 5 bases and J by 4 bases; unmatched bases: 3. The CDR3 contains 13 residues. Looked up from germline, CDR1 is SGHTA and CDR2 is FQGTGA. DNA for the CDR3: TGTGCCAGCAGCCGGGGACAGGCCACTGAAGCTTTCTTT. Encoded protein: CASSRGQATEAFF.

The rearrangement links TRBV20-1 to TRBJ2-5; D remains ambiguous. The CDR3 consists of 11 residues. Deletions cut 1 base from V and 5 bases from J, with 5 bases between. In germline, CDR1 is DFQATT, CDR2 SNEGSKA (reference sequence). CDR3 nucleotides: TGCAGTGCTAGAGCCTTGGAGACCCAGTACTTC. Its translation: CSARALETQYF.

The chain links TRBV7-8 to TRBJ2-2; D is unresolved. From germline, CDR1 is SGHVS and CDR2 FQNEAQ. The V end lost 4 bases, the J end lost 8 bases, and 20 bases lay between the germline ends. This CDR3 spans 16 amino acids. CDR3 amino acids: CASSSPKTATLGELFF. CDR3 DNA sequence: TGTGCCAGCAGCTCCCCCAAGACTGCGACTTTGGGGGAGCTGTTTTTT.

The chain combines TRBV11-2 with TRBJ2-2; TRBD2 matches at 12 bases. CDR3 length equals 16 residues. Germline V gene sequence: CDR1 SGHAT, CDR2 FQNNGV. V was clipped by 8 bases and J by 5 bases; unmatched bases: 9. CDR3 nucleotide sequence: TGTGCCAGCGCCGATTCTAGCGGGAGGGGTACCGGGGAGCTGTTTTTT. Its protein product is CASADSSGRGTGELFF.

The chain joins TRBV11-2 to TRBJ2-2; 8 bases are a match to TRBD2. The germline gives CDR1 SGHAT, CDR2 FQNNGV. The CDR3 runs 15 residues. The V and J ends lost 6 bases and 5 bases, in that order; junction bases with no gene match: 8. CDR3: CASRREARRTGELFF. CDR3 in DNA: TGTGCCAGCAGGCGGGAGGCCCGGAGGACCGGGGAGCTGTTTTTT.

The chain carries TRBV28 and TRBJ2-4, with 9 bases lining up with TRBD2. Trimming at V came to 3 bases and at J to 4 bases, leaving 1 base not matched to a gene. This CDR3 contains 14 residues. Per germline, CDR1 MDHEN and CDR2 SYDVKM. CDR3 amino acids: CASSFAGGKNIQYF. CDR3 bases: TGTGCCAGCAGTTTTGCGGGAGGGAAAAACATTCAGTACTTC. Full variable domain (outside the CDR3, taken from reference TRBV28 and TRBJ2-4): DVKVTQSSRYLVKRTGEKVFLECVQDMDHENMFWYRQDPGLGLRLIYFSYDVKMKEKGDIPEGYSVSREKKERFSLILESASTNQTSMYLCASSFAGGKNIQYFGAGTRLSVL.

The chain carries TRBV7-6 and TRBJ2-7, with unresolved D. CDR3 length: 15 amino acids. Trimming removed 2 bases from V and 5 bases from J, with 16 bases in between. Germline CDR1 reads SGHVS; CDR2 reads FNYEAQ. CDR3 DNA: TGTGCCAGCAGCTTAATCACGGCACAACTACACGAGCAGTACTTC. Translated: CASSLITAQLHEQYF.

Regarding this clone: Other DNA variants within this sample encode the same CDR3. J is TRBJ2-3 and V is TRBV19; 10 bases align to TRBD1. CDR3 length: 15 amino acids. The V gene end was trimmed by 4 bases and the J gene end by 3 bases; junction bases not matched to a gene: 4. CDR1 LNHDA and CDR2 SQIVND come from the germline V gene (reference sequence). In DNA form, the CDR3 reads TGTGCCAGTAGTAGAGACAGGGGGCCAACAGATACGCAGTATTTT. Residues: CASSRDRGPTDTQYF. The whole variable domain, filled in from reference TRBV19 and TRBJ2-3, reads DGGITQSPKYLFRKEGQNVTLSCEQNLNHDAMYWYRQDPGQGLRLIYYSQIVNDFQKGDIAEGYSVSREKKESFPLTVTSAQKNPTAFYLCASSRDRGPTDTQYFGPGTRLTVL.

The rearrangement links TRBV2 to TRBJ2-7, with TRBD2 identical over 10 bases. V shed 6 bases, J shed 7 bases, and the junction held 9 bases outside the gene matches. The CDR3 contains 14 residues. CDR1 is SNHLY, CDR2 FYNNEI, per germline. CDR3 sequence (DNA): TGTGCCAGCAGGGTTCTAGCGGGGGCCGGGGAGCAGTACTTC. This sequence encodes CASRVLAGAGEQYF.

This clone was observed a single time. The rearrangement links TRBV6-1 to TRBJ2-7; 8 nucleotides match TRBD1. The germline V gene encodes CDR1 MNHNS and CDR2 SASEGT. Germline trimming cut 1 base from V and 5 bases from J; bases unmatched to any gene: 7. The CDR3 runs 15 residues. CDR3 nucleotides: TGTGCCAGCAGTGAAGTGTCAGGGGGCATGAACGAGCAGTACTTC. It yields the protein CASSEVSGGMNEQYF.

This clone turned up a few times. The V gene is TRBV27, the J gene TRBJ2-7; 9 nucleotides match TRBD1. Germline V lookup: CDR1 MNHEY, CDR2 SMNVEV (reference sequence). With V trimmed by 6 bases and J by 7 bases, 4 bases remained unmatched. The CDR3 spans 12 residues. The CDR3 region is CASRPDRGEQYF. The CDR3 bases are TGTGCCAGCAGACCGGACAGGGGTGAGCAGTACTTC.

The CDR3: CASSLVGGRVNSPLHF. CDR3 DNA: TGTGCCAGCAGCTTAGTAGGGGGAAGAGTTAATTCACCCCTCCACTTT. The chain carries TRBV7-8 and TRBJ1-6; possible D gene TRBD1, 6 bases. This CDR3 has 16 amino acids. The germline V gene has CDR1 SGHVS and CDR2 FQNEAQ. V was shortened by 1 base and J by 6 bases, with 13 bases between the two germline ends.

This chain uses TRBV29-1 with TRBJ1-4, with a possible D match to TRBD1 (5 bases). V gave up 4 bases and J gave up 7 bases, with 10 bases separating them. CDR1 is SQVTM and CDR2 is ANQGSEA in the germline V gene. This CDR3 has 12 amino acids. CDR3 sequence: CSVGQGGEKLFF. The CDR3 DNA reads TGCAGCGTTGGGCAGGGAGGTGAAAAACTGTTTTTT.

CDR3 amino acids: CAIRDPGQGMSYEQYF. CDR3 DNA: TGTGCCATCAGAGATCCCGGACAGGGTATGTCCTACGAGCAGTACTTC. J is TRBJ2-7 and V is TRBV10-3; 8 nucleotides align to TRBD1. The CDR3 totals 16 residues. Germline V gene data show CDR1 as ENHRY and CDR2 as SYGVKD. After removal of 6 bases from V and 1 base from J, the junction contained 11 bases not matched to a gene.

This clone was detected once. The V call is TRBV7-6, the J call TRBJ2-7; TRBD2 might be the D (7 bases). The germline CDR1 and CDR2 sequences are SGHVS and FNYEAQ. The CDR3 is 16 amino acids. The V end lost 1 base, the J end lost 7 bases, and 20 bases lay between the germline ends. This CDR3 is CASSLGAGAGMGEQYF. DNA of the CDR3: TGTGCCAGCAGCTTAGGGGCGGGGGCGGGAATGGGGGAGCAGTACTTC.

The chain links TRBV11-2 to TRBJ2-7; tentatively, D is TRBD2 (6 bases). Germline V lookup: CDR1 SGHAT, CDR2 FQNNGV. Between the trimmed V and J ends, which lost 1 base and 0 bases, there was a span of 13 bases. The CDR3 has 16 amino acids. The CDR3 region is CASSLVSGGTSYEQYF. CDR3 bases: TGTGCCAGCAGCTTAGTGTCGGGCGGGACCTCCTACGAGCAGTACTTC.

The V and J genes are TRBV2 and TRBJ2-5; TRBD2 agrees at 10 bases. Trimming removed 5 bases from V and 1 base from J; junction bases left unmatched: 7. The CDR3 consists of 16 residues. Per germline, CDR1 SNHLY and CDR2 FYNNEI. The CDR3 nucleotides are TGTGCCAGCAGTTCTCCGACTAGCGGGTTCCAAGAGACCCAGTACTTC. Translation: CASSSPTSGFQETQYF.

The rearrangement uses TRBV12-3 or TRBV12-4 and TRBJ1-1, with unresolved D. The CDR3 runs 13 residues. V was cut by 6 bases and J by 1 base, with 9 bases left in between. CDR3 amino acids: CASRLKRNTEAFF. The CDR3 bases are TGTGCCAGCAGGCTAAAGAGGAACACTGAAGCTTTCTTT.

DNA for the CDR3: TGTGCCAGCAGCTTGGGATCCGGCGAGCAGTACTTC. It yields the protein CASSLGSGEQYF. V gene TRBV5-5 combines with J gene TRBJ2-7, with D unresolved. Germline CDR1 SGHKS, CDR2 YYEKEE (reference sequence). The CDR3 consists of 12 residues. V lost 0 bases to trimming and J lost 6 bases, with 7 bases between them. The full variable domain, in which reference TRBV5-5 and TRBJ2-7 provide the parts outside the CDR3, is DAGVTQSPTHLIKTRGQQVTLRCSPISGHKSVSWYQQVLGQGPQFIFQYYEKEERGRGNFPDRFSARQFPNYSSELNVNALLLGDSALYLCASSLGSGEQYFGPGTRLTVT.

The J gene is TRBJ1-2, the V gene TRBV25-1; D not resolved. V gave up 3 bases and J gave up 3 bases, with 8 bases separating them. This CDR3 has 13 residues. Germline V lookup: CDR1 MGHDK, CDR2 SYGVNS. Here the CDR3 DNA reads TGTGCCAGCAGTGAGCGGGCTCACTATGGCTACACCTTC. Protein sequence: CASSERAHYGYTF.

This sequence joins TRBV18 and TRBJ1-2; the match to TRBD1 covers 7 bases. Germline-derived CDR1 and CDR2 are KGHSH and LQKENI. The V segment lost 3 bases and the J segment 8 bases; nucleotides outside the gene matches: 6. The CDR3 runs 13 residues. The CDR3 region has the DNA TGTGCCAGCTCACCCTCACAGGGGAGCGGCTACACCTTC. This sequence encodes CASSPSQGSGYTF.

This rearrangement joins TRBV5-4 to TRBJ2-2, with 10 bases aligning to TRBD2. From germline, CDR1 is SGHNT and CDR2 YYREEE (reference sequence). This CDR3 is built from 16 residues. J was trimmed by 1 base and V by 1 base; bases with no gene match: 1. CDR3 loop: CASSLLAGVNTGELFF. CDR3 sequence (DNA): TGTGCCAGCAGCTTGCTAGCGGGGGTGAACACCGGGGAGCTGTTTTTT.

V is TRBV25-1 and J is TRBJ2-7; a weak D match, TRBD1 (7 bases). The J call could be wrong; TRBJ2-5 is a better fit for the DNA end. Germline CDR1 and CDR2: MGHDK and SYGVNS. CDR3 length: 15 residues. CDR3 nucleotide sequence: TGTGCCAGCAGTAACCAACAGGGGACTCAAGAGACCCAGTACTTC. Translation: CASSNQQGTQETQYF.

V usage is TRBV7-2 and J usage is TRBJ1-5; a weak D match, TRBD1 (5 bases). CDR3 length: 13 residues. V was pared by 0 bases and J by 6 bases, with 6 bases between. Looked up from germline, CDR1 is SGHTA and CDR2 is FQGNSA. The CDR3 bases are TGTGCCAGCAGCTTAGCGCAGGGTCAGCCCCAGCATTTT. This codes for CASSLAQGQPQHF.

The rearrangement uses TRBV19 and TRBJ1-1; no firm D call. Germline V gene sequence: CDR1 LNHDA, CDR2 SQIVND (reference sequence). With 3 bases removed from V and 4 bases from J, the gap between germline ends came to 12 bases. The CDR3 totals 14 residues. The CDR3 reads CASSMVRGGTEAFF. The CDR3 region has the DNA TGTGCCAGTAGTATGGTCCGGGGTGGCACTGAAGCTTTCTTT.

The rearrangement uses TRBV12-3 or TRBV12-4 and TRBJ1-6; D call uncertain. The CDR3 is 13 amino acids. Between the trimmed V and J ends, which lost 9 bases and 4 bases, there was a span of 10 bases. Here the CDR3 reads CASSIRYNSPLHF. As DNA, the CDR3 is TGTGCCAGTTCTATCCGGTATAATTCACCCCTCCACTTT.

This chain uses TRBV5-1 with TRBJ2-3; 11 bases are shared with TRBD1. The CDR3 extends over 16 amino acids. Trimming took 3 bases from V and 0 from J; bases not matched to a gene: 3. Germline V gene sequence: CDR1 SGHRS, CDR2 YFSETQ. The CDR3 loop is CASSSGTGGSTDTQYF. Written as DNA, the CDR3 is TGCGCCAGCAGCTCGGGGACAGGGGGTAGCACAGATACGCAGTATTTT.

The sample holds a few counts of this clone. CDR3 DNA: TGTGCCAGCACCATCAGACAGGGACTCCACACTGAAGCTTTCTTT. Its translation is CASTIRQGLHTEAFF. The chain employs TRBV6-5 and TRBJ1-1; 7 positions agree with TRBD1. The CDR3 consists of 15 residues. Germline CDR1 is MNHEY and CDR2 is SVGAGI. J lost 3 bases, V lost 7 bases, and 11 bases had no gene match.